The entry below describes one T cell receptor (beta chain). Germline V gene sequence: CDR1 SGDLS, CDR2 YYNGEE. CDR3 length: 12 residues. V lost 5 bases, J lost 8 bases, and 13 bases lay in between. The data derive from a study of blood T cell repertoires in COVID-19. For the study at large: Acute and convalescent COVID-19 samples came from the United States, Italy and Spain.

Everyone who took part was 18 to 89 years old, and they came from about two dozen US areas. Cohorts were assigned according to the clinical history that participants reported. This table comes from immunoSEQ multiplex PCR, and its TCRdb copy is limited to in-frame clones, with some not included. This sample has around 220,000 clones, with approximately 86% found just once. Sequenced input: PBMCs or T cells enriched from blood (not recorded which). The V gene is TRBV9, the J gene TRBJ1-2; tentatively, D is TRBD1 (5 bases). This TCR derives from a woman aged 25 to 39 with acute COVID-19. The CDR3 sequence is CASRGGGFGYTF. CDR3 bases: TGTGCCAGCAGGGGGGGAGGGTTCGGCTACACCTTC.